The T cell receptor beta chain described here comes from a study of control samples from healthy donors and cancer patients. V shed 6 bases, J shed 4 bases, and the junction held 4 bases outside the gene matches. Germline V gene data show CDR1 as KGHSH and CDR2 as LQKENI. The CDR3 has 13 amino acids. Sequencing was performed with immunoSEQ multiplex PCR; in TCRdb, only in-frame clones are kept and a portion is missing. The table records about 180,000 clones, more than 90% of them present only once. The sequenced sample was blood. This clonotype was sampled from a man between 25 and 39 years old in good health. The chain carries TRBV18 and TRBJ1-1; 8 bases line up with TRBD1. CDR3 sequence: CASSRTGPTEAFF. In DNA, the CDR3 is TGTGCCAGCTCGAGGACAGGGCCCACTGAAGCTTTCTTT.